This passage covers 21 T cell receptor beta chains from one sample sequenced in a study of blood T cells in healthy people across ages. A second 7 to 11 cycle PCR used barcoded and J-beta primers. MiXCR, applied by TCRdb to the 5' RACE reads, yields one record per CDR3 protein. The table records some 800,000 distinct CDR3 sequences, 40% to 50% of them present only once. What was sequenced was blood. The receptors shown here come from a man aged 55 to 70 in good health.

V is TRBV7-6 and J is TRBJ2-5; 14 bases are shared with TRBD2. There are 17 residues in the CDR3. In germline, CDR1 is SGHVS, CDR2 FNYEAQ. J was trimmed by 5 bases and V by 3 bases; bases with no gene match: 8. This CDR3 reads CASSLLGLAGGSETQYF. As DNA, the CDR3 is TGTGCCAGCAGCTTGTTAGGACTAGCGGGGGGTTCGGAGACCCAGTACTTC.

The CDR3 bases are TGTGCCAGCAGCTTGGACCGGATTCTAGGCGAGCAGTACTTC. This sequence encodes CASSLDRILGEQYF. The rearrangement uses TRBV5-4 and TRBJ2-7; D gene unclear. Trimming stripped 0 bases from V and 6 bases from J, with 13 bases between. Germline CDR1 reads SGHNT; CDR2 reads YYREEE (reference sequence). This CDR3 region has 14 residues.

This sequence joins TRBV7-8 and TRBJ2-7; 12 nucleotides agree with TRBD2. Germline V CDR1 and CDR2: SGHVS, FQNEAQ. CDR3 length: 14 residues. Trimming at V came to 5 bases and at J to 3 bases, leaving 2 bases not matched to a gene. This chain's CDR3 is CASSQTSGSYEQYF. The CDR3 bases are TGTGCCAGCAGCCAGACTAGCGGGAGCTACGAGCAGTACTTC. The full variable domain, completed using reference TRBV7-8 and TRBJ2-7, is GAGVSQSPRYKVAKRGQDVALRCDPISGHVSLFWYQQALGQGPEFLTYFQNEAQLDKSGLPSDRFFAERPEGSVSTLKIQRTQQEDSAVYLCASSQTSGSYEQYFGPGTRLTVT.

This clonotype has at least ten counts. The chain uses TRBV7-9 and TRBJ2-7, with TRBD1 identical over 7 bases. This CDR3 has 13 amino acids. V was clipped by 2 bases and J by 6 bases; unmatched bases: 4. Per the germline V gene, CDR1 is SEHNR and CDR2 is FQNEAQ (reference sequence). The CDR3 sequence: CASSLTGEGEQYF. CDR3 sequence (DNA): TGTGCCAGCAGCTTAACAGGGGAAGGCGAGCAGTACTTC.

The V gene is TRBV12-3 or TRBV12-4, the J gene TRBJ2-1; D call uncertain. The DNA end is more similar to TRBJ2-7, so the J call may be wrong. The CDR3 totals 15 residues. Here the CDR3 DNA reads TGTGCCAGCAGCCCTATTGATAGGTCCTACAATGAGCAGTACTTC. Protein sequence: CASSPIDRSYNEQYF.

V and J are TRBV20-1 and TRBJ1-5, with 8 bases lining up with TRBD1. Germline V gene sequence: CDR1 DFQATT, CDR2 SNEGSKA (reference sequence). With 6 bases clipped from V and 3 bases from J, the junction kept 19 bases outside the gene matches. The CDR3 has 18 residues. CDR3 nucleotide sequence: TGCAGTGCCGGGGGCGGGGTTGCAGGGGGCATGTACAATCAGCCCCAGCATTTT. This codes for CSAGGGVAGGMYNQPQHF.

V gene TRBV21-1 combines with J gene TRBJ2-7; the table's D call TRBD1 went unverified against the DNA. TRBV21-1 is a pseudogene locus. CDR3 length equals 17 residues. The CDR3 DNA reads TGTGCCAGCAGCAAAGGGGATCTGGGGGACAGATACTACGAGCAGTACTTC. Translating gives CASSKGDLGDRYYEQYF.

The gene calls are TRBV21-1 and TRBJ2-7; the table's D call, TRBD2, was not checked against the DNA. TRBV21-1 is tagged as a pseudogene. The CDR3 has 16 residues. In DNA form, the CDR3 reads TGTGCCAGCAGCGACGGGACTAACAAAACGAGCTACGAGCAGTACTTC. This sequence encodes CASSDGTNKTSYEQYF.

This clonotype was seen a single time. This chain joins TRBV28 and TRBJ2-1; D possibly corresponds to TRBD2 (7 bases). V shed 11 bases and J shed 5 bases, with 19 bases lying between them. This CDR3 has 14 amino acids. The germline V gene encodes CDR1 MDHEN and CDR2 SYDVKM. CDR3: CAGKQGGANNEQFF. CDR3 bases: TGTGCCGGCAAACAAGGGGGGGCGAACAATGAGCAGTTCTTC.

The rearrangement uses TRBV20-1 and TRBJ1-2; TRBD1 is a possible D gene (6 bases). V dropped 6 bases and J dropped 4 bases, with 15 bases sitting between them. CDR3 length: 13 residues. Germline CDR1 reads DFQATT; CDR2 reads SNEGSKA (reference sequence). CDR3 protein: CSAPPGGFYGYTF. The DNA of the CDR3 is TGCAGTGCCCCGCCGGGGGGCTTCTATGGCTACACCTTC.

The table lists this clonotype with a few counts. The chain employs TRBV7-9 and TRBJ2-5; D not certain. Germline V CDR1 and CDR2: SEHNR, FQNEAQ (reference sequence). V shed 3 bases and J shed 2 bases, with 10 bases lying between them. The CDR3 loop spans 14 amino acids. The CDR3 is CASSLGTIQETQYF. The CDR3 DNA sequence: TGTGCCAGCAGCTTGGGAACTATTCAAGAGACCCAGTACTTC.

CDR3 sequence: CASRLSGGNTDTQYF. DNA for the CDR3: TGTGCCAGCAGACTTAGCGGGGGGAACACAGATACGCAGTATTTT. The V and J genes are TRBV6-1 and TRBJ2-3; 10 bases match TRBD2. The CDR3 has 15 amino acids. V was clipped by 6 bases and J by 2 bases; unmatched bases: 5. Looked up from germline, CDR1 is MNHNS and CDR2 is SASEGT.

This chain connects TRBV19 to TRBJ2-5, with 7 bases identical to TRBD2. Trimming at V came to 4 bases and at J to 2 bases, leaving 10 bases not matched to a gene. The CDR3 is made up of 16 amino acids. CDR1 LNHDA and CDR2 SQIVND come from the germline V gene (reference sequence). The CDR3 DNA sequence: TGTGCCAGTAGTACCTCGGGGGGAGCTGTACAAGAGACCCAGTACTTC. Encoded protein: CASSTSGGAVQETQYF. Full variable domain (outside the CDR3, taken from reference TRBV19 and TRBJ2-5): DGGITQSPKYLFRKEGQNVTLSCEQNLNHDAMYWYRQDPGQGLRLIYYSQIVNDFQKGDIAEGYSVSREKKESFPLTVTSAQKNPTAFYLCASSTSGGAVQETQYFGPGTRLLVL.

V usage is TRBV4-3 and J usage is TRBJ2-7; 7 positions match TRBD2. With 1 base clipped from V and 4 bases from J, the junction kept 10 bases outside the gene matches. The CDR3 covers 16 residues. The germline V gene has CDR1 LGHNA and CDR2 YSLEER. CDR3 in amino acids: CASSQGRGGGVYEQYF. CDR3 DNA sequence: TGCGCCAGCAGCCAAGGTCGCGGCGGGGGTGTGTACGAGCAGTACTTC.

The chain links TRBV7-2 to TRBJ1-6, with D unclear. Germline V gene data show CDR1 as SGHTA and CDR2 as FQGNSA. The CDR3 is made up of 11 amino acids. V was shortened by 4 bases and J by 14 bases, with 9 bases between the two germline ends. DNA for the CDR3: TGTGCCAGCAGCTCCAGAGACACCCTCCACTTT. Its translation is CASSSRDTLHF.

This clonotype was recorded a few times. The J gene is TRBJ2-7, the V gene TRBV2, with 7 bases that match TRBD1. The CDR3 sequence is 15 residues long. In germline, CDR1 is SNHLY, CDR2 FYNNEI. J was trimmed by 1 base and V by 6 bases; bases with no gene match: 9. The CDR3, as DNA: TGTGCCAGCAGACCCGACAGGGATCAGTCCTACGAGCAGTACTTC. Its protein is CASRPDRDQSYEQYF.

This clonotype appeared a few times. V and J are TRBV15 and TRBJ2-5; D call uncertain. Looked up from germline, CDR1 is LNHNV and CDR2 is YYDKDF (reference sequence). V lost 0 bases, J lost 6 bases, and 5 bases lay in between. This CDR3 is 12 amino acids long. CDR3 coding DNA: TGTGCCACCAGCAGAGATCAACAGACCCAGTACTTC. Protein product: CATSRDQQTQYF.

Of note for this clonotype: This clone may be a read error of a much larger clone one base away. The chain has TRBV28 and TRBJ2-5; 9 bases are a match to TRBD1. The J call may be in error: the DNA end matches TRBJ2-7 better. The CDR3 loop spans 14 amino acids. Per germline, CDR1 MDHEN and CDR2 SYDVKM. CDR3: CASSPPDRGDEQYF. The CDR3 DNA reads as TGTGCCAGCAGTCCCCCGGACAGGGGCGACGAGCAGTACTTC.

This clonotype was detected only a few times. V is TRBV10-3 and J is TRBJ2-7, with a tentative D call TRBD1 (6 bases). This CDR3 spans 13 amino acids. Trimming took off 9 bases at V and 2 bases at J, with 14 bases between the two ends. The V gene's germline CDR1 is ENHRY and CDR2 SYGVKD. The CDR3 bases are TGTGCCATAAGACAGGACCTAACCTACGAGCAGTACTTC. Amino acid sequence: CAIRQDLTYEQYF.

This chain uses TRBV10-3 with TRBJ2-1, with D perhaps matching TRBD1 (6 bases). CDR1 and CDR2 from the germline V gene are ENHRY and SYGVKD. The CDR3 length is 16 residues. V was trimmed by 0 bases and J by 6 bases, leaving 15 bases between them. CDR3 coding DNA: TGTGCCATCAGTGAGTCCTGGGGGCTCAAAGGCAATGAGCAGTTCTTC. This translates into CAISESWGLKGNEQFF.

This chain joins TRBV9 and TRBJ2-2; possible D gene TRBD2, 7 bases. This CDR3 comprises 16 residues. V gave up 3 bases and J gave up 6 bases, with 18 bases separating them. CDR1 SGDLS and CDR2 YYNGEE come from the germline V gene. CDR3 residues: CASSAGPGGKAGELFF. DNA for the CDR3: TGTGCCAGCAGCGCCGGCCCGGGGGGCAAAGCCGGGGAGCTGTTTTTT.